One sample yielded the 21 T cell receptor beta chains listed below, sequenced in a study of blood T cell repertoires in COVID-19. Measured with immunoSEQ multiplex PCR; TCRdb has only the in-frame clones, and not every one. The table shows more than 95,000 clones, with more than 70% occurring only once. Sequences were obtained from peripheral blood. The receptors stem from an elderly woman in a cohort sampled during active COVID-19.

The CDR3 sequence is CASTPLNTEAFF. DNA of the CDR3: TGTGCCAGCACCCCATTGAACACTGAAGCTTTCTTT. J is TRBJ1-1 and V is TRBV7-9; D not certain. There are 12 residues in the CDR3. V dropped 7 bases and J dropped 0 bases, with 6 bases sitting between them. Germline CDR1 and CDR2: SEHNR and FQNEAQ (reference sequence).

The chain is built from TRBV4-2 and TRBJ2-1; 7 nucleotides match TRBD1. V lost 3 bases, J lost 6 bases, and 5 bases stayed unmatched. The CDR3 is 14 residues long. Germline CDR1 and CDR2: LGHNA and YNFKEQ. The DNA of the CDR3 is TGTGCCAGCAGCCAGGGACAGACGATCAATGAGCAGTTCTTC. Residues: CASSQGQTINEQFF.

The chain joins TRBV19 to TRBJ2-7; 8 positions match TRBD1. After removal of 5 bases from V and 3 bases from J, the junction contained 6 bases not matched to a gene. The CDR3 sequence is 14 residues long. Looked up from germline, CDR1 is LNHDA and CDR2 is SQIVND (reference sequence). The CDR3 spells CASSLRGTGYEQYF. Written as DNA, the CDR3 is TGTGCCAGTAGTCTCCGCGGGACAGGCTACGAGCAGTACTTC.

The chain's CDR3 is CASSLDQGKGTQYF. CDR3 coding DNA: TGTGCCAGCAGTTTGGATCAGGGGAAGGGTACGCAGTATTTT. The gene calls are TRBV28 and TRBJ2-3; TRBD1 might be the D (6 bases). Trimming took off 3 bases at V and 8 bases at J, with 15 bases between the two ends. This CDR3 has 14 residues. Germline V CDR1 and CDR2: MDHEN, SYDVKM.

The genes are TRBV6-5 and TRBJ2-1; TRBD2 matches 10 bases. J lost 1 base, V lost 8 bases, and 2 bases had no gene match. The germline V gene encodes CDR1 MNHEY and CDR2 SVGAGI. The CDR3 loop spans 14 amino acids. CDR3 nucleotide sequence: TGTGCCAGCCAAGCGGGGGGGTCCTACAATGAGCAGTTCTTC. Its translation is CASQAGGSYNEQFF.

The chain uses TRBV5-1 and TRBJ2-2; D possibly corresponds to TRBD2 (5 bases). Germline CDR1 and CDR2: SGHRS and YFSETQ. This CDR3 comprises 15 residues. V lost 4 bases to trimming and J lost 1 base, with 11 bases between them. The CDR3 loop is CASSPQDLNTGELFF. The DNA for the CDR3 is TGCGCCAGCAGCCCGCAGGACTTGAACACCGGGGAGCTGTTTTTT. The variable domain in full, completed from reference TRBV5-1 and TRBJ2-2, reads KAGVTQTPRYLIKTRGQQVTLSCSPISGHRSVSWYQQTPGQGLQFLFEYFSETQRNKGNFPGRFSGRQFSNSRSEMNVSTLELGDSALYLCASSPQDLNTGELFFGEGSRLTVL.

This clone was detected only once. The chain links TRBV7-3 to TRBJ2-1; the match to TRBD1 covers 7 bases. This CDR3 has 16 amino acids. The J segment lost 5 bases and the V segment lost 0 bases, leaving 7 bases of the junction unmatched. CDR1 is SGHTA, CDR2 FQGTGA, per germline. The CDR3 sequence is CASSLTPSTGNNEQFF. DNA for the CDR3: TGTGCCAGCAGCTTAACCCCCTCGACAGGGAACAATGAGCAGTTCTTC. Together with reference TRBV7-3 and TRBJ2-1, the CDR3 gives the full variable domain: GAGVSQTPSNKVTEKGKYVELRCDPISGHTALYWYRQSLGQGPEFLIYFQGTGAADDSGLPNDRFFAVRPEGSVSTLKIQRTERGDSAVYLCASSLTPSTGNNEQFFGPGTRLTVL.

The chain recombines TRBV6-5 with TRBJ2-7; D is perhaps TRBD1 (6 bases). CDR1 and CDR2 from the germline V gene are MNHEY and SVGAGI. The germline V and J ends were trimmed by 6 bases and 3 bases, with 6 bases remaining between them. The CDR3 covers 11 residues. The CDR3 DNA reads TGTGCCAGCAGCAGGGGCTACGAGCAGTACTTC. Its translation: CASSRGYEQYF.

This chain links TRBV28 with TRBJ1-1; TRBD1 is a possible D gene (5 bases). Looked up from germline, CDR1 is MDHEN and CDR2 is SYDVKM. Trimming stripped 6 bases from V and 3 bases from J, with 11 bases between. The CDR3 has 13 residues. Here the CDR3 reads CASSVKGDTEAFF. CDR3 nucleotides: TGTGCCAGCAGCGTAAAAGGGGACACTGAAGCTTTCTTT.

CDR3 in amino acids: CAISELSSHYNEQFSGQFF. The CDR3, as DNA: TGTGCCATCAGTGAGTTAAGCAGCCACTACAATGAGCAGTTCTCTGGGCAGTTCTTC. V and J are TRBV10-3 and TRBJ2-1, with D unclear. The CDR3 totals 19 residues. V lost 1 base and J lost 12, with 31 bases in between. Germline CDR1 and CDR2: ENHRY and SYGVKD.

The chain joins TRBV6-5 to TRBJ2-3; 8 bases agree with TRBD2. CDR1 and CDR2 (germline): MNHEY, SVGAGI. Trimming cost V 7 bases and J 3 bases; bases outside gene matches: 0. This CDR3 contains 12 residues. CDR3 DNA sequence: TGTGCCAGCACGGGAGGGACAGATACGCAGTATTTT. Protein: CASTGGTDTQYF.

The rearrangement uses TRBV3-1 (or the pseudogene TRBV3-2) and TRBJ1-3; 9 bases fit TRBD1. Trimming cost V 5 bases and J 0 bases; bases outside gene matches: 5. The length of the CDR3 is 16 residues. CDR1 is LGHDT and CDR2 is YNNKEL in the germline V gene (reference sequence). The CDR3 DNA sequence: TGTGCCAGCAGCTTCCAACAGGGGGCCTCTGGAAACACCATATATTTT. This encodes CASSFQQGASGNTIYF.

DNA for the CDR3: TGTGCCACCAGTGCGGAGGCGGAGCTGTTTTTT. It yields the protein CATSAEAELFF. The chain links TRBV24-1 to TRBJ2-2; a possible D gene is TRBD2 (5 bases). The germline CDR1 and CDR2 sequences are KGHDR and SFDVKD. The CDR3 consists of 11 residues. V was trimmed by 5 bases and J by 10 bases, leaving 7 bases between them.

The CDR3 loop is CASSGQGASNQPQHF. DNA for the CDR3: TGTGCCAGTAGCGGACAGGGGGCCAGCAATCAGCCCCAGCATTTT. The chain links TRBV19 to TRBJ1-5; 11 bases align to TRBD1. Germline V gene lookup returns CDR1 LNHDA and CDR2 SQIVND (reference sequence). This CDR3 region has 15 residues. V was pared by 6 bases and J by 1 base, with 2 bases of the junction left unmatched.

This clone was seen a handful of times. V is TRBV6-1 and J is TRBJ2-7; D is undetermined. The CDR3 loop spans 13 amino acids. The germline CDR1 and CDR2 sequences are MNHNS and SASEGT. V lost 2 bases and J lost 3, with 8 bases in between. The CDR3 DNA reads TGTGCCAGCAGTGAACAGGCCAGCTACGAGCAGTACTTC. Protein sequence: CASSEQASYEQYF.

This clone was seen once. The chain recombines TRBV6-9 with TRBJ1-1; weak D call: TRBD1 (6 bases). Deletions cut 6 bases from V and 1 base from J, with 15 bases between. The CDR3 runs 15 residues. Germline V gene data show CDR1 as MNHGY and CDR2 as SVAAGI. The CDR3 loop reads CASRPTGKGNTEAFF. The CDR3 nucleotides read TGTGCCAGCAGACCGACAGGTAAGGGGAACACTGAAGCTTTCTTT.

This clone was observed a handful of times. This chain uses TRBV10-3 with TRBJ1-1, with a possible D match to TRBD1 (6 bases). CDR1 and CDR2 from the germline V gene are ENHRY and SYGVKD. Trimming shortened V by 3 bases and J by 6 bases, and 8 bases separated the two germline ends. The CDR3 has 12 amino acids. The CDR3 nucleotides are TGTGCCATCAGTGAAGGACAGCCTGAAGCTTTCTTT. Translation gives CAISEGQPEAFF.

The chain has TRBV28 and TRBJ2-7, with TRBD2 matching 8 bases. The J segment lost 2 bases and the V segment lost 7 bases, leaving 4 bases of the junction unmatched. Germline-derived CDR1 and CDR2 are MDHEN and SYDVKM. The CDR3 is 13 amino acids. Written as DNA, the CDR3 is TGTGCCAGCATCGCAGCGGGGGCCTACGAGCAGTACTTC. It is translated as CASIAAGAYEQYF.

The chain combines TRBV7-2 with TRBJ1-3; 7 positions agree with TRBD1. CDR1 is SGHTA and CDR2 is FQGNSA in the germline V gene. With 7 bases clipped from V and 0 bases from J, the junction kept 3 bases outside the gene matches. The CDR3 length is 14 residues. The CDR3 nucleotides are TGTGCCAGCACCTCAGGGGGCTCTGGAAACACCATATATTTT. Translating it yields CASTSGGSGNTIYF.

The chain joins TRBV5-4 to TRBJ1-6; no clear D. V gave up 0 bases and J gave up 5 bases, with 12 bases separating them. Germline V gene sequence: CDR1 SGHNT, CDR2 YYREEE (reference sequence). CDR3 length equals 16 residues. CDR3 residues: CASSLEPGVDNSPLHF. CDR3 nucleotide sequence: TGTGCCAGCAGCTTGGAGCCGGGTGTGGATAATTCACCCCTCCACTTT.

The chain employs TRBV28 and TRBJ1-3, with a possible D match to TRBD1 (6 bases). The CDR3 contains 15 residues. Per germline, CDR1 MDHEN and CDR2 SYDVKM. V lost 6 bases, J lost 0 bases, and 12 bases lay in between. The CDR3 sequence: CASRSGTNSGNTIYF. Here the CDR3 DNA reads TGTGCCAGCAGAAGCGGGACAAACTCTGGAAACACCATATATTTT.